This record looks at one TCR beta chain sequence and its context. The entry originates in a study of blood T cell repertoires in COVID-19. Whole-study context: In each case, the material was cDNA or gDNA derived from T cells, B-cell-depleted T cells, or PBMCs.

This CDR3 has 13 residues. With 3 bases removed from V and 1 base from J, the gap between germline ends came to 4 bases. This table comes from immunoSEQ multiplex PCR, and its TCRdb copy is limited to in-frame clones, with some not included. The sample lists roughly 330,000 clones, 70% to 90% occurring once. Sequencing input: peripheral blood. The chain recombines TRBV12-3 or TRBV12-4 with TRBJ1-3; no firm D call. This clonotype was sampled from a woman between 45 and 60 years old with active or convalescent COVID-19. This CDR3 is CASSLASGNTIYF. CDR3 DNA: TGTGCCAGCAGTTTGGCTTCTGGAAACACCATATATTTT.